This T cell receptor (beta chain) was retrieved from a study of blood T cell repertoires in COVID-19. For the study at large: Sources were T cells, B-cell-depleted T cells, or PBMCs; the material itself was cDNA or gDNA.

The CDR3 runs 14 residues. J gave up 8 bases and V 6 bases, and 6 bases lay outside the gene matches. From germline, CDR1 is WSHSY and CDR2 SAAADI. Study processing details: Counts of nucleated cells, estimated from reference gene primer amplification, were obtained. TCRdb keeps only in-frame clones here, not all; method: immunoSEQ multiplex PCR. That table gives V, J and clone size, and the DNA gave D and trimming. Of more than 95,000 clones detected, more than 70% appear once; the ten largest clones hold 17%. This clonotype was obtained from a woman over 75 in a cohort sampled during active COVID-19. V is TRBV10-2 and J is TRBJ1-6; 8 bases align to TRBD1. Sequenced input: peripheral blood. DNA for the CDR3: TGCGCCAGCAGGGAACAGGGGGGAGATTCACCCCTCCACTTT. This translates into CASREQGGDSPLHF.